This passage covers 15 T cell receptor beta chains from one sample sequenced in a study of T-cell reconstitution after alpha-beta-depleted transplantation in children. Unique molecular identifiers were built into the TCRbeta library. TCRdb re-analysed the PCR reads in MiXCR, keeping a single row per CDR3 protein. The sample lists about 980,000 distinct CDR3 sequences, about 26% occurring once. Here the sequenced sample was PBMCs, mostly from graft donor cells, taken 360 days after TCRalphabeta/CD19-depleted stem cell transplant. The receptors derive from a boy in the first two years of life who had a stem cell transplant for SCID, so the T cells may come from the graft donor.

The CDR3 region is CASSVAGHQNTDTQYF. The CDR3, as DNA: TGTGCCAGCAGCGTAGCGGGACACCAAAACACAGATACGCAGTATTTT. V usage is TRBV9 and J usage is TRBJ2-3, with a possible D match to TRBD1 (6 bases). V was clipped by 0 bases and J by 2 bases, with 13 bases between them. CDR3 length: 16 amino acids. Germline V gives CDR1 SGDLS, CDR2 YYNGEE.

This clonotype was observed a handful of times. The V and J genes are TRBV5-1 and TRBJ2-3; 9 bases line up with TRBD2. This CDR3 is built from 15 residues. The germline V gene has CDR1 SGHRS and CDR2 YFSETQ. The J segment lost 4 bases and the V segment lost 5 bases, leaving 8 bases of the junction unmatched. The CDR3 spells CASSYPSGVPDTQYF. DNA of the CDR3: TGCGCCAGCAGTTACCCTAGCGGGGTTCCAGATACGCAGTATTTT.

This clonotype was detected only a few times. This chain connects TRBV18 to TRBJ2-1; perhaps D is TRBD1 or TRBD2 (5 bases each). V shed 3 bases and J shed 7 bases, with 13 bases lying between them. The CDR3 extends over 14 amino acids. Germline CDR1 KGHSH, CDR2 LQKENI. For the CDR3, the DNA is TGTGCCAGCTCACCGGGGGACCCTCGAAATGAGCAGTTCTTC. Protein: CASSPGDPRNEQFF.

This sequence joins TRBV7-9 and TRBJ2-7, with D possibly being TRBD1 or TRBD2 (6 bases each). The CDR3 has 16 amino acids. Trimming cost V 5 bases and J 0 bases, with 17 bases left between them. Germline CDR1 reads SEHNR; CDR2 reads FQNEAQ (reference sequence). The CDR3 protein is CASSPRGKGGSYEQYF. The CDR3 bases are TGTGCCAGCAGCCCCAGAGGGAAGGGGGGCTCCTACGAGCAGTACTTC.

The genes are TRBV29-1 and TRBJ2-7, with 8 bases aligning to TRBD1. V gave up 6 bases and J gave up 3 bases; unmatched junction bases: 7. The CDR3 is 13 residues long. Germline-derived CDR1 and CDR2 are SQVTM and ANQGSEA. In nucleotides, the CDR3 is TGCAGCGTCGCTACCGGGACAGGCTACGAGCAGTACTTC. Translation gives CSVATGTGYEQYF.

This clonotype was recorded a few times. The chain carries TRBV2 and TRBJ1-1, with D uncertain. Germline values: CDR1 SNHLY, CDR2 FYNNEI. CDR3 length equals 13 residues. Trimming stripped 7 bases from V and 0 bases from J, with 9 bases between. CDR3 sequence reads: CASNTDMNTEAFF. The CDR3, as DNA: TGTGCCAGCAATACAGACATGAACACTGAAGCTTTCTTT.

With respect to this clonotype: Possible read error: a much larger clone is one base away. The genes are TRBV20-1 and TRBJ2-3; D ambiguous. Between the trimmed V and J ends, which lost 3 bases and 4 bases, there was a span of 2 bases. The CDR3 is 10 amino acids. CDR1 DFQATT and CDR2 SNEGSKA come from the germline V gene (reference sequence). The CDR3 loop reads CSASADTQYF. The CDR3 bases are TGCAGTGCTAGCGCAGATACGCAGTATTTT.

This chain connects TRBV4-1 to TRBJ2-7; D uncertain. CDR3 length equals 16 residues. V lost 0 bases, J lost 0 bases, and 12 bases lay in between. The germline V gene has CDR1 MGHRA and CDR2 YSYEKL. The CDR3 region has the DNA TGCGCCAGCAGCCAAGAAAAGATGAAGGGCTCCTACGAGCAGTACTTC. As protein: CASSQEKMKGSYEQYF.

The chain has TRBV6-5 and TRBJ2-3; TRBD2 matches 10 bases. V gave up 2 bases and J gave up 3 bases; unmatched junction bases: 11. This CDR3 is 18 amino acids long. Germline values: CDR1 MNHEY, CDR2 SVGAGI. DNA for the CDR3: TGTGCCAGCAGTTACCGCCGAGCGGGGGGGCATGATACAGATACGCAGTATTTT. This encodes CASSYRRAGGHDTDTQYF.

This clonotype was seen only a few times. The V call is TRBV12-3 or TRBV12-4, the J call TRBJ2-7, with unresolved D. The CDR3 consists of 13 residues. V lost 1 base to trimming and J lost 6 bases, with 10 bases between them. The CDR3 nucleotides are TGTGCCAGCAGTTTAGTGGAGTCTGGCGAGCAGTACTTC. Amino acid sequence: CASSLVESGEQYF.

This clonotype was seen a few times. The V and J genes are TRBV5-1 and TRBJ2-3; 7 nucleotides agree with TRBD1. Germline CDR1 is SGHRS and CDR2 is YFSETQ. The J segment lost 0 bases and the V segment lost 4 bases, leaving 11 bases of the junction unmatched. The CDR3 is made up of 17 amino acids. CDR3 in amino acids: CASSADRFEKSTDTQYF. The CDR3 region has the DNA TGCGCCAGCAGCGCGGACAGGTTTGAGAAAAGCACAGATACGCAGTATTTT.

The gene calls are TRBV29-1 and TRBJ2-3; 14 nucleotides align to TRBD2. With V trimmed by 4 bases and J by 6 bases, 12 bases remained unmatched. The CDR3 consists of 17 residues. Looked up from germline, CDR1 is SQVTM and CDR2 is ANQGSEA. In DNA, the CDR3 is TGCAGCGTTGGGGGACTAGCGGGGGCAGGGAGTTGGGATACGCAGTATTTT. It yields the protein CSVGGLAGAGSWDTQYF.

The chain joins TRBV5-6 to TRBJ2-3; D may be TRBD2 (6 bases). CDR3 length: 15 amino acids. Trimming removed 4 bases at V and 5 bases at J, with 17 bases between. Germline values: CDR1 SGHDT, CDR2 YYEEEE. The CDR3 loop reads CASSPTRGMGDTQYF. The CDR3 DNA sequence: TGTGCCAGCAGCCCGACCCGGGGGATGGGAGATACGCAGTATTTT.

This clonotype was seen a handful of times. V usage is TRBV20-1 and J usage is TRBJ2-1, with 9 bases matching TRBD2. CDR1 is DFQATT, CDR2 SNEGSKA, per germline (reference sequence). The CDR3 runs 15 residues. J was trimmed by 3 bases and V by 0 bases; bases with no gene match: 3. The CDR3 loop reads CSAREGSGGYNEQFF. CDR3 coding DNA: TGCAGTGCTAGAGAGGGTAGCGGGGGCTACAATGAGCAGTTCTTC.

V and J are TRBV12-3 or TRBV12-4 and TRBJ1-5; D is ambiguous. V shed 3 bases and J shed 9 bases, with 12 bases lying between them. The length of the CDR3 is 13 residues. The CDR3: CASSFGLGRPQHF. The CDR3, as DNA: TGTGCCAGCAGTTTTGGCTTGGGGAGGCCCCAGCATTTT.